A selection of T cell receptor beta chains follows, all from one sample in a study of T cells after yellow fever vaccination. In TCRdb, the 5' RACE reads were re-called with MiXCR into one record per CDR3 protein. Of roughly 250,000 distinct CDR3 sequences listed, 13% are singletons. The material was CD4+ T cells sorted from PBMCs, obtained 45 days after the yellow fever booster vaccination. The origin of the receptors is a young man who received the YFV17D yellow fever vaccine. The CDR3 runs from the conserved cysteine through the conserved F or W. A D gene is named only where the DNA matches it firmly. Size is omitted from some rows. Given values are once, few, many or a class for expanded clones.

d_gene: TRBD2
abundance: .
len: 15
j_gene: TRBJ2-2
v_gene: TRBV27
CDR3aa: CASRRTSGRPGELFF
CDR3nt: TGTGCCAGCAGAAGGACTAGCGGGAGGCCCGGGGAGCTGTTTTTT

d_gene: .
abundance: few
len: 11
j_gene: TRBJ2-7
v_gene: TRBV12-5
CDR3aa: CASGLIPQQYF
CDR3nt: TGTGCTAGTGGTCTAATCCCCCAGCAGTACTTC

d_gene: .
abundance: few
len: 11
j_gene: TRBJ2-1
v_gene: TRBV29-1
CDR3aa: CSLTEYNEQFF
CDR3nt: TGCAGCCTTACAGAGTACAATGAGCAGTTCTTC

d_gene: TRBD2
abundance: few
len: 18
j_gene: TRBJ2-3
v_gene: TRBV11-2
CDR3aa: CASSLLPPSGNLPDTQYF
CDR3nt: TGTGCCAGCAGCTTACTCCCCCCAAGCGGGAACCTCCCAGATACGCAGTATTTT

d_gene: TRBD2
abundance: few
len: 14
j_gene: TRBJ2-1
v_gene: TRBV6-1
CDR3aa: CASTKTSGMGEQFF
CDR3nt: TGTGCCAGCACCAAGACTAGCGGGATGGGGGAGCAGTTCTTC

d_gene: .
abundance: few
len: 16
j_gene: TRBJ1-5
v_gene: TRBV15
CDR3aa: CATSRDRHMSNQPQHF
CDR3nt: TGTGCCACCAGCAGAGATCGGCACATGAGCAATCAGCCCCAGCATTTT

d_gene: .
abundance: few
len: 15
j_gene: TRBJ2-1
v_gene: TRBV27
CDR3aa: CASSLSGGPYNEQFF
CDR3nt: TGTGCCAGCAGTTTAAGCGGCGGGCCCTACAATGAGCAGTTCTTC

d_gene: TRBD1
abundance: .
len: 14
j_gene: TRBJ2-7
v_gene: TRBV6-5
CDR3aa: CASSYRQGRHELYF
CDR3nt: TGTGCCAGCAGTTACCGACAGGGGAGGCACGAGCTGTACTTC

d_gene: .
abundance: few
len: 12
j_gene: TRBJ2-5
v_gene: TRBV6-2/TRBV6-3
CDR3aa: CASSRRQETQYF
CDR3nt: TGTGCCAGCAGTCGTCGGCAAGAGACCCAGTACTTC

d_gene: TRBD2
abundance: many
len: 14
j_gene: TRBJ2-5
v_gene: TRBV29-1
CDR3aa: CSAPISGRAETQYF
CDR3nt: TGCAGCGCACCCATTAGCGGGAGGGCAGAGACCCAGTACTTC

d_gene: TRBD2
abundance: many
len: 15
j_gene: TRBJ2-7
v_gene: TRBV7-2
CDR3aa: CASSLVTSGSYEQYF
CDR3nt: TGTGCCAGCAGCTTGGTGACTAGCGGGAGTTACGAGCAGTACTTC

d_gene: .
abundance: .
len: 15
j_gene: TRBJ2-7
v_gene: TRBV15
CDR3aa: CATSAAFEFGYEQYF
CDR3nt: TGTGCCACCAGCGCTGCCTTCGAGTTTGGCTACGAGCAGTACTTC

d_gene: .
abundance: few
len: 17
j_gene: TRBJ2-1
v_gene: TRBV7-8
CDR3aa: CASSLVLGGGGGNEQFF
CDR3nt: TGTGCCAGCAGCTTAGTGCTTGGAGGGGGAGGAGGGAATGAGCAGTTCTTC

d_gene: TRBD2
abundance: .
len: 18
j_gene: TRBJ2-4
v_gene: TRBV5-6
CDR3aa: CASSPGLGGSIAKNIQYF
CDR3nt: TGTGCCAGCAGCCCGGGACTAGGGGGATCGATAGCCAAAAACATTCAGTACTTC

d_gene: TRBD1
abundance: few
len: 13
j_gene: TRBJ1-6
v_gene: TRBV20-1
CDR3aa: CSAQGVANSPLHF
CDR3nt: TGCAGTGCCCAGGGGGTCGCTAATTCACCCCTCCACTTT

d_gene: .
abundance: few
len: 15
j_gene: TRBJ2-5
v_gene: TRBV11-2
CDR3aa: CASSLVRGTRETQYF
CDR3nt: TGTGCCAGCAGCTTAGTCAGGGGGACTAGGGAGACCCAGTACTTC

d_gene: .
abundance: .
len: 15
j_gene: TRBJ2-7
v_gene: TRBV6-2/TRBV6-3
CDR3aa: CATVSGSGRINEQYF
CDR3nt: TGTGCCACTGTAAGTGGGTCGGGGAGAATCAACGAGCAGTACTTC

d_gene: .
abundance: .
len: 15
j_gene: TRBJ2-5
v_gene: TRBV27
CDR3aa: CDSSLFGGKEETQYF
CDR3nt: TGTGACAGCAGTTTATTCGGCGGGAAGGAAGAGACCCAGTACTTC

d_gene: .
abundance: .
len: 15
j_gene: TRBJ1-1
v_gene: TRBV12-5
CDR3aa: CASVPDLPGRSEAFF
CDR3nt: TGTGCTAGTGTCCCGGACCTGCCGGGGAGATCTGAAGCTTTCTTT

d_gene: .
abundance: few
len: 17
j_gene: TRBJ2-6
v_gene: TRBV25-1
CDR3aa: CASSEPRWGSGANVLTF
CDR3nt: TGTGCCAGCAGTGAGCCCAGATGGGGCTCTGGGGCCAACGTCCTGACTTTC

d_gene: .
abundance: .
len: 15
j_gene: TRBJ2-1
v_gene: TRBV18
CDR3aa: CASSAQQDSYNEQFF
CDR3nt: TGTGCCAGCTCAGCCCAGCAGGACTCCTACAATGAGCAGTTCTTC

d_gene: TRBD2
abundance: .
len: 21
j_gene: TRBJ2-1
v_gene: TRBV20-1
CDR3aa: CSARPFRGLAGSTSSYNEQFF
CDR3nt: TGCAGTGCTAGACCATTTCGGGGACTAGCGGGAAGTACCAGCTCCTACAATGAGCAGTTCTTC

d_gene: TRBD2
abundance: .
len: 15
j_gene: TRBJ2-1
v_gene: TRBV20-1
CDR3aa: CSARELAGGSNEQFF
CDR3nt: TGCAGTGCTAGAGAGCTAGCGGGAGGATCGAATGAGCAGTTCTTC

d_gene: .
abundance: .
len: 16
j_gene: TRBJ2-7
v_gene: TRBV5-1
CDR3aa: CASSSAPLGSSYEQYF
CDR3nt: TGCGCCAGCAGCTCCGCCCCCTTGGGGTCTTCCTACGAGCAGTACTTC

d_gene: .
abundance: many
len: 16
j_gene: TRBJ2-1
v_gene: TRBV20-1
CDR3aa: CSASVNRVSSYNEQFF
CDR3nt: TGCAGTGCTAGTGTAAATCGCGTTAGCTCCTACAATGAGCAGTTCTTC

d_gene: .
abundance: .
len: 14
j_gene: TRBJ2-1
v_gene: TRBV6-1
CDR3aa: CASSRQTEVNEQFF
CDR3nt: TGTGCCAGCAGTAGGCAGACAGAAGTCAATGAGCAGTTCTTC

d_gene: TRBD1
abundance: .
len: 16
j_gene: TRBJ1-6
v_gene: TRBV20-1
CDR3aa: CSATTGGSSYNSPLHF
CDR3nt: TGCAGTGCAACCACAGGGGGGAGCTCCTATAATTCACCCCTCCACTTT

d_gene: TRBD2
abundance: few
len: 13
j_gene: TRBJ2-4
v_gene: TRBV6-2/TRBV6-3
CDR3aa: CASSYVAGGIQYF
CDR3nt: TGTGCCAGCAGTTACGTAGCGGGAGGCATTCAGTACTTC

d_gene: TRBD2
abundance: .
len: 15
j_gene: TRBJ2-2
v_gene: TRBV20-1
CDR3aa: CSATSGGATTGELFF
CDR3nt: TGCAGTGCTACCTCGGGGGGGGCGACGACCGGGGAGCTGTTTTTT

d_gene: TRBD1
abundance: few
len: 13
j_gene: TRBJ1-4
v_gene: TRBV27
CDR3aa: CASSFDRAEKLFF
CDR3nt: TGTGCCAGCAGCTTCGACAGGGCCGAAAAACTGTTTTTT

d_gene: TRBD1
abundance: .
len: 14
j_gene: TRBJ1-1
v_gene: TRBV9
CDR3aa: CASSAWTGSTEAFF
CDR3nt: TGTGCCAGCAGCGCCTGGACAGGGTCGACTGAAGCTTTCTTT

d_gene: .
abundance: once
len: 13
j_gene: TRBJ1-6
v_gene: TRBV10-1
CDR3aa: CASSAGAGSPLHF
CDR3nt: TGCGCCAGCAGTGCAGGGGCCGGGTCACCCCTCCACTTT

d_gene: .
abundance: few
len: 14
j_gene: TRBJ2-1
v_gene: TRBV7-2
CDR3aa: CASRGVSSYNEQFF
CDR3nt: TGTGCCAGCAGGGGCGTCAGCTCCTACAATGAGCAGTTCTTC

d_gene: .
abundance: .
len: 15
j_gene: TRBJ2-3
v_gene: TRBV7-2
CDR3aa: CATGESTVYTDTQYF
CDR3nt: TGTGCCACCGGAGAATCGACGGTTTACACAGATACGCAGTATTTT

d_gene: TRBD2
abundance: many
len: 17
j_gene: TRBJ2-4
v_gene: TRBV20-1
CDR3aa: CSAEGGSEGLAKNIQYF
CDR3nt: TGCAGTGCTGAGGGCGGGAGCGAGGGGCTAGCCAAAAACATTCAGTACTTC

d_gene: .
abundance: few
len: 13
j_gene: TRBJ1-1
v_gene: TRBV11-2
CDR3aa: CASSFSLDTEAFF
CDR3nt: TGTGCCAGCAGCTTTTCTCTCGACACTGAAGCTTTCTTT

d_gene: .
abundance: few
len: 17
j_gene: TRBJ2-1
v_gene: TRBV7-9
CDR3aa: CASSSMASRSSYNEQFF
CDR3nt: TGTGCCAGCAGCTCCATGGCTAGCCGGAGCTCCTACAATGAGCAGTTCTTC

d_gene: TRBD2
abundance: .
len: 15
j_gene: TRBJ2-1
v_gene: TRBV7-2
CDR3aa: CASSYLAGNYNEQFF
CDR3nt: TGTGCCAGCAGCTATTTAGCGGGGAACTACAATGAGCAGTTCTTC

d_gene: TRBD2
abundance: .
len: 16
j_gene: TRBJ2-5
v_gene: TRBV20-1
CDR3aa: CSARAPGGVQQQTQYF
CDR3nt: TGCAGTGCTAGAGCCCCCGGGGGGGTCCAGCAACAGACCCAGTACTTC

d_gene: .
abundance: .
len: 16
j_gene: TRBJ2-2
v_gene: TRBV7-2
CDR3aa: CASSLAPTRTTGELFF
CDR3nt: TGTGCCAGCAGCTTAGCACCGACCAGAACAACCGGGGAGCTGTTTTTT

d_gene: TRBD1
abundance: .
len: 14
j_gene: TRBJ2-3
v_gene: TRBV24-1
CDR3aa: CATSDGQARDTQYF
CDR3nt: TGTGCCACCAGTGATGGACAGGCTCGGGATACGCAGTATTTT

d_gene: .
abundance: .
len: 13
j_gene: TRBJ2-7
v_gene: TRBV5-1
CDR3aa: CASFDRSSYEQYF
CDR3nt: TGCGCCAGCTTCGACAGGAGCTCTTACGAGCAGTACTTC

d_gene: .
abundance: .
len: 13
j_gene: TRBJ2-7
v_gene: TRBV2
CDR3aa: CASRTGDPYEQYF
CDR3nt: TGTGCCAGCAGGACCGGGGATCCCTACGAGCAGTACTTC

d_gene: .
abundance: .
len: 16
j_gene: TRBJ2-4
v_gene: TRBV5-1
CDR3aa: CASSLEPTNDKNIQYF
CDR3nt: TGCGCCAGCAGCTTGGAGCCGACAAACGACAAAAACATTCAGTACTTC

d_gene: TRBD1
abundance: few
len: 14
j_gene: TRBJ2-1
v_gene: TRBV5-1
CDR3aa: CASSWGQGSNEQFF
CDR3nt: TGCGCCAGCAGTTGGGGACAGGGTTCGAATGAGCAGTTCTTC

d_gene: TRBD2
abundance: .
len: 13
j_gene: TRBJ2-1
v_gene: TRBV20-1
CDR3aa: CSARPSGINEQFF
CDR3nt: TGCAGTGCTAGGCCTAGCGGGATAAATGAGCAGTTCTTC

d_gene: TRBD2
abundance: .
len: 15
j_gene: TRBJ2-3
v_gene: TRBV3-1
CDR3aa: CASSRTSGVTDTQYF
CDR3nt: TGTGCCAGCAGCCGGACTAGCGGCGTCACAGATACGCAGTATTTT

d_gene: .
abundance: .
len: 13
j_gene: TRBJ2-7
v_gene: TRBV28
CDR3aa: CASSFSLDYEQYF
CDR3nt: TGTGCCAGCAGTTTTAGCCTCGACTACGAGCAGTACTTC

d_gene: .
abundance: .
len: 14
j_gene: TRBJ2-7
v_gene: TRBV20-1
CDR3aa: CSAAWPSSGDEQYF
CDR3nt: TGCAGTGCTGCGTGGCCTTCTTCTGGCGACGAGCAGTACTTC

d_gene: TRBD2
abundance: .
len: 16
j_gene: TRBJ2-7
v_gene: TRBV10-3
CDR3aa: CAIGQPGLAGAGEQYF
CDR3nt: TGTGCCATCGGACAACCGGGACTAGCGGGAGCGGGCGAGCAGTACTTC

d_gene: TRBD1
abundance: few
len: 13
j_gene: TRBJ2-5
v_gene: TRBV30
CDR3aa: CAWAQGAWETQYF
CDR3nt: TGTGCCTGGGCACAGGGGGCTTGGGAGACCCAGTACTTC

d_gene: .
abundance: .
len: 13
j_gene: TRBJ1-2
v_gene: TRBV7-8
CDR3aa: CASSIYQSYGYTF
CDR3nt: TGTGCCAGCAGCATATACCAAAGCTATGGCTACACCTTC

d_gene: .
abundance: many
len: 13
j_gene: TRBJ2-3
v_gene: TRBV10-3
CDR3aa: CAISEGRPDTQYF
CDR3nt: TGTGCCATCAGTGAGGGAAGACCAGATACGCAGTATTTT

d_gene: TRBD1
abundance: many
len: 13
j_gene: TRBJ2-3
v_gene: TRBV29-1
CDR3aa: CSVAGRGQDTQYF
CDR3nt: TGCAGCGTTGCGGGCAGGGGGCAAGATACGCAGTATTTT

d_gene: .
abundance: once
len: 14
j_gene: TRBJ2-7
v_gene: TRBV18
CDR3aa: CASSPPGVSYEQYF
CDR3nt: TGTGCCAGCTCACCACCTGGGGTCTCCTACGAGCAGTACTTC

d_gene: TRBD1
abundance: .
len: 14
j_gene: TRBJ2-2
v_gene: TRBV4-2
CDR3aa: CASSQSLQGRELFF
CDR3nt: TGTGCCAGCAGCCAGAGCCTACAGGGGCGGGAGCTGTTTTTT

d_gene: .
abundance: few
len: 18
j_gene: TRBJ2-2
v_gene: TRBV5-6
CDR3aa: CASSPYGGGRENTGELFF
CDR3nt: TGTGCCAGCAGCCCCTACGGAGGGGGGAGAGAGAACACCGGGGAGCTGTTTTTT

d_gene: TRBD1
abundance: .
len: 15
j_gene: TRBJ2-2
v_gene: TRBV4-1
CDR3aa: CASRRTGELAGELFF
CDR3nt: TGCGCCAGCAGGAGAACAGGGGAGTTAGCCGGGGAGCTGTTTTTT

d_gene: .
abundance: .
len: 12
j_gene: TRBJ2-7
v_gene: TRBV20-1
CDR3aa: CSARASTHEQYF
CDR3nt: TGCAGTGCTAGGGCTAGTACACACGAGCAGTACTTC

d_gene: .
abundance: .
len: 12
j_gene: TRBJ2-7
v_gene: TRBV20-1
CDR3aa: CSASPGAYEQYF
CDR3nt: TGCAGTGCTAGTCCGGGGGCCTACGAGCAGTACTTC